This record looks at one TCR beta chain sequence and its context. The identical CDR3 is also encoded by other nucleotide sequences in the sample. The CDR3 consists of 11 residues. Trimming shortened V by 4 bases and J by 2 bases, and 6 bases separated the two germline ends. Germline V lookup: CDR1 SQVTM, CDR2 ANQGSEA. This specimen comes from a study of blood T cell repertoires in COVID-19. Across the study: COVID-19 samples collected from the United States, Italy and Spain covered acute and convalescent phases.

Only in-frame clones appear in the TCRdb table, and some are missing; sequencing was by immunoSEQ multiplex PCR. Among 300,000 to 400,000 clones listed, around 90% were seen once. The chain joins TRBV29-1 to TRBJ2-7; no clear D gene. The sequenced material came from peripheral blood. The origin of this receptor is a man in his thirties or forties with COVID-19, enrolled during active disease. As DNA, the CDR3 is TGCAGCGTTGGAGGAGCCTACGAGCAGTACTTC. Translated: CSVGGAYEQYF.